Listed here are 26 T cell receptor beta chains from one sample, sequenced in a study of T-cell reconstitution after alpha-beta-depleted transplantation in children. Unique molecular identifiers were used in preparing the TCRbeta library. MiXCR, applied by TCRdb to the PCR reads, yields one record per CDR3 protein. The sample holds about 440,000 distinct CDR3 sequences; roughly 44% are singletons and the top ten take 25% to 30%. This material consisted of PBMCs, taken before TCRalphabeta/CD19-depleted stem cell transplant. These receptors all come from a girl aged 2-15 years with aplastic anemia, due to receive a stem cell transplant.

This clonotype occurred once. V is TRBV24-1 and J is TRBJ2-7; possible D gene TRBD1, 6 bases. Germline CDR1 and CDR2: KGHDR and SFDVKD. The CDR3 is 14 residues long. V was shortened by 5 bases and J by 0 bases, with 10 bases between the two germline ends. CDR3 nucleotides: TGTGCCACCAGTGGCAGGGGAGCCTCCTACGAGCAGTACTTC. Its protein product is CATSGRGASYEQYF.

This clonotype was seen more than once but under ten times. Here the CDR3 reads CASRPTTDTQYF. DNA for the CDR3: TGTGCCAGCAGGCCCACCACAGATACGCAGTATTTT. This chain links TRBV7-2 with TRBJ2-3; unclear D gene. In germline, CDR1 is SGHTA, CDR2 FQGNSA. V was pared by 6 bases and J by 2 bases, with 6 bases between. CDR3 size: 12 residues.

The sample holds many counts of this clonotype. This sequence joins TRBV20-1 and TRBJ2-3; 14 bases map to TRBD2. The junction had 7 bases not matched to a gene; V was cut back by 6 bases and J by 2 bases. The CDR3 is 16 amino acids. Germline values: CDR1 DFQATT, CDR2 SNEGSKA (reference sequence). CDR3 in DNA: TGCAGTGCGGGCGGGACTAGCGGGGGCCCCACAGATACGCAGTATTTT. This translates into CSAGGTSGGPTDTQYF.

The chain joins TRBV10-3 to TRBJ2-2; a weak D match, TRBD1 (6 bases). The V gene's germline CDR1 is ENHRY and CDR2 SYGVKD. This CDR3 has 15 amino acids. V was pared by 6 bases and J by 0 bases, with 11 bases between. Written as DNA, the CDR3 is TGTGCCATCAGGCCAGGGGTCTCGAACACCGGGGAGCTGTTTTTT. Translation gives CAIRPGVSNTGELFF.

This clonotype appeared many times. The gene calls are TRBV19 and TRBJ2-1; possible D gene TRBD2, 5 bases. Germline CDR1 LNHDA, CDR2 SQIVND (reference sequence). The CDR3 length is 13 residues. Deletions cut 3 bases from V and 7 bases from J, with 10 bases between. The CDR3 is CASSIGGTNEQFF. The CDR3 DNA sequence: TGTGCCAGTAGTATCGGAGGTACGAATGAGCAGTTCTTC.

This clonotype was counted at least ten times. The chain carries TRBV7-9 and TRBJ2-1, with 9 positions matching TRBD2. The CDR3 is 15 amino acids. From germline, CDR1 is SEHNR and CDR2 FQNEAQ (reference sequence). V trimming: 2 bases; J trimming: 6 bases; junction bases outside the gene matches: 5. The CDR3 loop is CASSLSETSGNEQFF. In DNA, the CDR3 is TGTGCCAGCAGCTTATCCGAGACTAGCGGCAATGAGCAGTTCTTC.

CDR3 nucleotide sequence: TGTGCCAGCTCACCAGGGATCGGGGCTACCCCCCTCACAGATACGCAGTATTTT. The encoded protein is CASSPGIGATPLTDTQYF. The chain carries TRBV18 and TRBJ2-3; D may be TRBD1 or TRBD2 (5 bases each). The CDR3 contains 18 residues. Trimming cost V 2 bases and J 2 bases, with 20 bases left between them. Germline CDR1 and CDR2: KGHSH and LQKENI.

The genes are TRBV7-2 and TRBJ2-1; TRBD2 matches 8 bases. The V gene's germline CDR1 is SGHTA and CDR2 FQGNSA. This CDR3 comprises 17 residues. The J segment lost 10 bases and the V segment lost 0 bases, leaving 14 bases of the junction unmatched. CDR3 sequence: CASSLALGAGVGSEQFF. The CDR3 coding sequence is TGTGCCAGCAGCTTAGCCCTCGGAGCGGGAGTCGGGAGCGAGCAGTTCTTC.

This chain connects TRBV28 to TRBJ2-7, with a tentative D call TRBD1 (6 bases). With 10 bases removed from V and 1 base from J, the gap between germline ends came to 14 bases. Per germline, CDR1 MDHEN and CDR2 SYDVKM. This CDR3 contains 13 residues. The CDR3 DNA reads as TGTGCCACCACAGGGACCCCGTCCTACGAGCAGTACTTC. Its protein product is CATTGTPSYEQYF.

The chain joins TRBV15 to TRBJ2-1; D possibly corresponds to TRBD2 (9 bases). V lost 0 bases to trimming and J lost 8 bases, with 23 bases between them. CDR1 is LNHNV and CDR2 is YYDKDF in the germline V gene (reference sequence). This CDR3 has 18 residues. CDR3 region: CATSRDAPGGGRAHEQFF. As DNA, the CDR3 is TGTGCCACCAGCAGAGATGCCCCAGGGGGCGGGAGGGCGCATGAGCAGTTCTTC.

This clonotype has a handful of counts. The J gene is TRBJ2-6, the V gene TRBV28, with D uncertain. The length of the CDR3 is 15 residues. CDR1 is MDHEN and CDR2 is SYDVKM in the germline V gene. The V gene lost 6 bases and the J gene lost 4 bases, with 13 bases spanning the gap. CDR3 nucleotide sequence: TGTGCCAGCAGCCTCATCGGAACCGGGGCCAACGTCCTGACTTTC. Translating it yields CASSLIGTGANVLTF.

Ten or more counts support this clonotype. The chain is built from TRBV6-5 and TRBJ1-4, with 7 bases lining up with TRBD1. The J segment lost 8 bases and the V segment lost 3 bases, leaving 9 bases of the junction unmatched. CDR1 and CDR2 from the germline V gene are MNHEY and SVGAGI. The CDR3 has 15 amino acids. The CDR3 reads CASSYSDRALEKLFF. The CDR3 region has the DNA TGTGCCAGCAGTTATTCCGACAGGGCCTTGGAAAAACTGTTTTTT.

The CDR3 sequence: CASSLLGQGGYTF. In DNA form, the CDR3 reads TGTGCCAGCAGTTTATTGGGGCAGGGGGGCTACACCTTC. V is TRBV27 and J is TRBJ1-2, with TRBD1 as a possible D gene (6 bases). Trimming shortened V by 1 base and J by 8 bases, and 11 bases separated the two germline ends. This CDR3 spans 13 amino acids. Per the germline V gene, CDR1 is MNHEY and CDR2 is SMNVEV (reference sequence).

This chain links TRBV3-1 with TRBJ2-1; D unresolved. CDR3 size: 16 residues. Trimming stripped 1 base from V and 1 base from J, with 11 bases between. In germline, CDR1 is LGHDT, CDR2 YNNKEL (reference sequence). DNA of the CDR3: TGTGCCAGCAGCCAAGGTCTTTTGGTTTCCTACAATGAGCAGTTCTTC. It encodes CASSQGLLVSYNEQFF.

This clonotype occurred a few times. The chain carries TRBV18 and TRBJ2-3; D may be TRBD2 (6 bases). Germline V gives CDR1 KGHSH, CDR2 LQKENI. The CDR3 covers 14 residues. Trimming left V 3 bases short and J 5 bases short, with 12 bases between. CDR3 bases: TGTGCCAGCTCACCGTCGGGAGAAAGAGATACGCAGTATTTT. Translating gives CASSPSGERDTQYF. Full variable domain (remainder filled in from reference TRBV18 and TRBJ2-3): NAGVMQNPRHLVRRRGQEARLRCSPMKGHSHVYWYRQLPEEGLKFMVYLQKENIIDESGMPKERFSAEFPKEGPSILRIQQVVRGDSAAYFCASSPSGERDTQYFGPGTRLTVL.

This clonotype appeared many times. The chain carries TRBV14 and TRBJ1-1; the D is unclear. V lost 5 bases, J lost 1 base, and 5 bases lay in between. Germline lookup yields CDR1 SGHDN and CDR2 FVKESK. This CDR3 has 12 residues. The DNA for the CDR3 is TGTGCCAGCAGCTCGGGGAACACTGAAGCTTTCTTT. Its protein is CASSSGNTEAFF.

This clonotype has more than one count but fewer than ten. The genes are TRBV28 and TRBJ2-7; D perhaps matches TRBD1 (6 bases). CDR3 size: 18 residues. The germline V and J ends were trimmed by 5 bases and 0 bases, with 23 bases remaining between them. Per the germline V gene, CDR1 is MDHEN and CDR2 is SYDVKM. The CDR3 bases are TGTGCCAGCAGTCCGTTGAAGGAATCGGGACACCTCTCCTACGAGCAGTACTTC. Protein product: CASSPLKESGHLSYEQYF.

Only a few counts were recorded for this clonotype. CDR3 amino acids: CAISATGDWVFF. CDR3 in DNA: TGTGCCATCAGTGCTACCGGGGATTGGGTGTTTTTT. The chain uses TRBV10-3 and TRBJ1-4, with D uncertain. Trimming pared 4 bases from V and 15 bases from J, leaving 15 bases between. Germline lookup yields CDR1 ENHRY and CDR2 SYGVKD. This CDR3 is 12 amino acids long.

This clonotype was found many times. The rearrangement uses TRBV10-3 and TRBJ1-3, with D unresolved. Trimming stripped 8 bases from V and 2 bases from J, with 10 bases between. CDR1 ENHRY and CDR2 SYGVKD come from the germline V gene. This CDR3 spans 13 amino acids. CDR3 DNA: TGTGCCATCTCGCCGAATGCTGGAAACACCATATATTTT. Translating it yields CAISPNAGNTIYF.

V and J are TRBV2 and TRBJ2-7; D not certain. V lost 1 base and J lost 3, with 10 bases in between. Germline-derived CDR1 and CDR2 are SNHLY and FYNNEI. The CDR3 loop spans 14 amino acids. CDR3 sequence (DNA): TGTGCCAGCAGTGAAGAGAACACCAACTACGAGCAGTACTTC. It yields the protein CASSEENTNYEQYF.

At least ten counts were recorded for this clonotype. The V gene is TRBV7-9, the J gene TRBJ2-3, with a weak D call TRBD2 (5 bases). Per germline, CDR1 SEHNR and CDR2 FQNEAQ (reference sequence). V was pared by 3 bases and J by 4 bases, with 14 bases between. This CDR3 has 15 amino acids. CDR3 DNA: TGTGCCAGCAGCTTTGCCGGGATTTCGTCAGATACGCAGTATTTT. Protein sequence: CASSFAGISSDTQYF.

This clonotype was seen at least ten times. The rearrangement links TRBV9 to TRBJ2-7, with TRBD2 matching 7 bases. The CDR3 runs 15 residues. Germline-derived CDR1 and CDR2 are SGDLS and YYNGEE. V lost 2 bases and J lost 2; bases outside the gene matches: 7. Here the CDR3 DNA reads TGTGCCAGCAGCGTGGGCGTGGCGGGAGCCTACGAGCAGTACTTC. Its translation: CASSVGVAGAYEQYF.

The V and J genes are TRBV11-1 and TRBJ2-7; 8 nucleotides agree with TRBD1. With 3 bases clipped from V and 2 bases from J, the junction kept 24 bases outside the gene matches. The CDR3 length is 21 residues. The germline V gene encodes CDR1 SGHAT and CDR2 FQDESV (reference sequence). The CDR3 protein is CASSFRNVDRGSTLRTYEQYF. CDR3 DNA sequence: TGTGCCAGCAGCTTCCGAAATGTCGACAGGGGATCGACACTGAGGACCTACGAGCAGTACTTC.

This clonotype was counted a few times. V and J are TRBV6-2 or TRBV6-3 and TRBJ2-2; 15 nucleotides line up with TRBD2. After removal of 6 bases from V and 6 bases from J, the junction contained 5 bases not matched to a gene. CDR1 is MNHEY and CDR2 is SVGEGT in the germline V gene. The CDR3 is 16 residues long. The CDR3 DNA reads as TGTGCCAGCAGGTCCGGACTAGCGGGAGGGGCCGGGGAGCTGTTTTTT. This sequence encodes CASRSGLAGGAGELFF.

The chain links TRBV7-2 to TRBJ1-1; the match to TRBD1 covers 7 bases. J was trimmed by 1 base and V by 6 bases; bases with no gene match: 5. The CDR3 extends over 14 amino acids. Germline values: CDR1 SGHTA, CDR2 FQGNSA. The CDR3 DNA follows: TGTGCCAGCAGGGGGGACAGTCCGAACACTGAAGCTTTCTTT. As protein: CASRGDSPNTEAFF. The whole variable domain, remainder taken from reference TRBV7-2 and TRBJ1-1, is GAGVSQSPSNKVTEKGKDVELRCDPISGHTALYWYRQSLGQGLEFLIYFQGNSAPDKSGLPSDRFSAERTGGSVSTLTIQRTQQEDSAVYLCASRGDSPNTEAFFGQGTRLTVV.

This sequence joins TRBV20-1 and TRBJ1-2; possibly TRBD1 for D (5 bases). The V gene lost 1 base and the J gene lost 4 bases, with 16 bases spanning the gap. Per germline, CDR1 DFQATT and CDR2 SNEGSKA (reference sequence). The CDR3 is 15 amino acids. The CDR3 DNA follows: TGCAGTGCTAGAGCCGAACCGGACATTTTCTATGGCTACACCTTC. Protein product: CSARAEPDIFYGYTF.